Sequencing of this TCR beta chain was carried out in a study of PD-L1 blockade in urothelial cancer. This clone showed up just a few times. V shed 7 bases and J 6 bases; nucleotides not matched to a gene: 8. Germline V gives CDR1 GTSNPN, CDR2 SVGIG (reference sequence). The CDR3 sequence is 12 residues long. Time point indicated: peripheral blood 6 weeks after treatment start. Locally advanced or metastatic urothelial carcinoma was present in patients. Data came from immunoSEQ multiplex PCR; TCRdb stores just in-frame clones and leaves some out. The data show about 50,000 clones, more than 80% seen once.

The origin of this receptor is a man aged 65 to 79 with urothelial cancer. The source material was PBMCs, sampled around atezolizumab (anti-PD-L1) treatment. The V gene is TRBV30, the J gene TRBJ1-2, with 7 bases lining up with TRBD1. Here the CDR3 DNA reads TGTGCCTTGCCGACAGGGCCTCATGGCTACACCTTC. It encodes CALPTGPHGYTF.